These T cell receptor beta chains were read from a single sample in a study of early T cells in non-severe SARS-CoV-2 infection. Via MiXCR, TCRdb re-called the 5' RACE reads, giving one row per CDR3 protein. The sample has 80,000 to 95,000 distinct CDR3 sequences, roughly 15% seen once; the top ten hold approximately 1.5%. Sequencing was done on a sample of whole blood. The receptor set was obtained from an adult who was a healthcare worker with PCR-confirmed SARS-CoV-2 infection or an uninfected control (not recorded which). CDR3s include the opening cysteine and the closing phenylalanine or tryptophan. D genes are given only for firm matches. Some rows have no size entry. The others give once, few or many, or a class for an expanded clone.

v_gene	abundance	d_gene	j_gene	CDR3nt	CDR3aa
TRBV19	few	NA	TRBJ2-4	TGTGCCAGTAGTATAGAGTCGTCACCCAAAAACATTCAGTACTTC	CASSIESSPKNIQYF
TRBV7-9	many	TRBD2	TRBJ2-5	TGTGCCAGCAGCGGCAGACTAGCGGAAGAGACCCAGTACTTC	CASSGRLAEETQYF
TRBV6-2/TRBV6-3	many	TRBD2	TRBJ2-5	TGTGCCAGCAGTTCCGGACTAGCGGGGGTCCAAGAGACCCAGTACTTC	CASSSGLAGVQETQYF
TRBV10-3	many	NA	TRBJ1-2	TGTGCCATCAGTGATGGTCACGTCTATGGCTACACCTTC	CAISDGHVYGYTF
TRBV7-2	NA	NA	TRBJ1-1	TGTGCCAGCAGCAAGGTGGCAGCAGGGACTGAAGCTTTCTTT	CASSKVAAGTEAFF
TRBV25-1	few	NA	TRBJ2-4	TGTGCCAGCAGTGACGGACGCGTAAAGTACTTC	CASSDGRVKYF
TRBV7-9	NA	NA	TRBJ1-1	TGTGCCAGCAGCTTAGGACTCAGACAAAACACTGAAGCTTTCTTT	CASSLGLRQNTEAFF
TRBV5-5	NA	TRBD1	TRBJ2-7	TGTGCCAGCACCCTTGGCGGGACAGGGCTCAACGAGCAGTACTTC	CASTLGGTGLNEQYF
TRBV6-2/TRBV6-3	NA	TRBD1	TRBJ1-1	TGTGCCAGCAGTTACCTCCGGGACAGGGGGCTCGGGAACACTGAAGCTTTCTTT	CASSYLRDRGLGNTEAFF
TRBV9	few	NA	TRBJ1-6	TGTGCCAGCAGCGTAGGGGTATATAATTCACCCCTCCACTTT	CASSVGVYNSPLHF
TRBV30	few	NA	TRBJ2-7	TGTGCCTGGAGTGGTGGAGTCGAGCAGTACTTC	CAWSGGVEQYF
TRBV20-1	NA	NA	TRBJ2-3	TGCAGTGCTTCAGCCCCCCCAGATACGCAGTATTTT	CSASAPPDTQYF
TRBV7-3	few	TRBD1	TRBJ2-5	TGTGCCAGCAGCTTAATTGGCACAGGGGGCGCGGAGACCCAGTACTTC	CASSLIGTGGAETQYF
TRBV12-3/TRBV12-4	NA	TRBD1	TRBJ2-2	TGTGCCAGCAGTTTCGGACAGGGGATCACCGGGGAGCTGTTTTTT	CASSFGQGITGELFF
TRBV28	NA	NA	TRBJ1-2	TGTGCCAGCAGTTTTGGGGGTACCTATGGCTACACCTTC	CASSFGGTYGYTF
TRBV11-2	many	TRBD2	TRBJ2-1	TGTGCCAGCAGCCGACTAGCGGGGTCCTACAATGAGCAGTTCTTC	CASSRLAGSYNEQFF
TRBV29-1	NA	NA	TRBJ1-1	TGCAGCGCTAAGGCGGCAGTGGGAACGAACACTGAAGCTTTCTTT	CSAKAAVGTNTEAFF
TRBV5-8	many	NA	TRBJ1-4	TGTGCCAGCAGCAACGCGGGAACAAAGGACGATAATGAAAAACTGTTTTTT	CASSNAGTKDDNEKLFF
TRBV5-1	NA	TRBD1	TRBJ1-1	TGCGCCAGCAGACGTCCCGGAAGGGACAGGGTGAACACTGAAGCTTTCTTT	CASRRPGRDRVNTEAFF
TRBV6-2/TRBV6-3	many	TRBD1	TRBJ1-1	TGTGCCAGCAGCACAGGGGGGAGGACTGAAGCTTTCTTT	CASSTGGRTEAFF
TRBV6-1	many	NA	TRBJ2-3	TGTGCCAGCACCGAAAGTTACAGCTGGACAGATACGCAGTATTTT	CASTESYSWTDTQYF
TRBV19	few	NA	TRBJ1-1	TGTGCCAGTAGTATTCCACGGGGCCGATCTTATGAAGCTTTCTTT	CASSIPRGRSYEAFF
TRBV6-1	NA	TRBD2	TRBJ2-5	TGTGCCAGCATAGGCGCGGGGGGAGCATGGGAGACCCAGTACTTC	CASIGAGGAWETQYF